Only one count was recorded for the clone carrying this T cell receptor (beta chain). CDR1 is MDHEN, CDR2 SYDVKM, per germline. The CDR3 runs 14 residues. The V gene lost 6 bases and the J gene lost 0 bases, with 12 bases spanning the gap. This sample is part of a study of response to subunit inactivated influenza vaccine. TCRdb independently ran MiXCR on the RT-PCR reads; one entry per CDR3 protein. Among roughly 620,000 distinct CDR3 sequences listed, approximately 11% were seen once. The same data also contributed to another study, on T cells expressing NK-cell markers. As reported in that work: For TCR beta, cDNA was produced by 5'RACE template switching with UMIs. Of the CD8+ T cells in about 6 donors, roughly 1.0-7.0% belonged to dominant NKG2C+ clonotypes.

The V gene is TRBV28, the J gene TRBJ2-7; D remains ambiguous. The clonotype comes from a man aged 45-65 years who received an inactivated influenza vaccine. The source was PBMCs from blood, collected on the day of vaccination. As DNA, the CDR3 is TGTGCCAGCAGCCCCATAACTGTCTCCTACGAGCAGTACTTC. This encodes CASSPITVSYEQYF.